Below are 24 T cell receptor beta chains sequenced from a single sample in a study of blood T cell repertoires in COVID-19. The data were produced by immunoSEQ multiplex PCR, yet TCRdb's version contains in-frame clones alone and is incomplete. The sample contains 100,000 to 120,000 clones, nearly 90% of which appear only once. Sequencing input: peripheral blood. The source is a human donor in a cohort sampled during active COVID-19.

J is TRBJ2-1 and V is TRBV7-9, with 12 bases aligning to TRBD2. V lost 1 base, J lost 7 bases, and 8 bases stayed unmatched. This CDR3 spans 17 amino acids. Looked up from germline, CDR1 is SEHNR and CDR2 is FQNEAQ (reference sequence). The CDR3 loop is CASSLVPGLAGNNEQFF. CDR3 DNA: TGTGCCAGCAGCTTAGTACCGGGACTAGCGGGTAATAATGAGCAGTTCTTC. The full variable domain, rest sourced from reference TRBV7-9 and TRBJ2-1, is DTGVSQNPRHKITKRGQNVTFRCDPISEHNRLYWYRQTLGQGPEFLTYFQNEAQLEKSRLLSDRFSAERPKGSFSTLEIQRTEQGDSAMYLCASSLVPGLAGNNEQFFGPGTRLTVL.

The gene calls are TRBV5-4 and TRBJ2-3; 14 positions agree with TRBD2. This CDR3 has 16 amino acids. V was pared by 3 bases and J by 8 bases, with 8 bases of the junction left unmatched. Germline CDR1 is SGHNT and CDR2 is YYREEE (reference sequence). The CDR3 nucleotides are TGTGCCAGCAGCTCTAGGACTAGCGGGGGGCGTCGTACGCAGTATTTT. Translation: CASSSRTSGGRRTQYF.

The gene calls are TRBV19 and TRBJ1-2; no reliable D call. The CDR3 totals 13 residues. V was trimmed by 6 bases and J by 2 bases, leaving 10 bases between them. Germline CDR1 and CDR2: LNHDA and SQIVND (reference sequence). The CDR3 DNA sequence: TGTGCCAGTAGCGCCTGGAGCAACTATGGCTACACCTTC. The encoded protein is CASSAWSNYGYTF.

This sequence joins TRBV11-2 and TRBJ2-5, with D tentatively TRBD2 (7 bases). Trimming cost V 5 bases and J 1 base, with 14 bases left between them. Germline values: CDR1 SGHAT, CDR2 FQNNGV. The length of the CDR3 is 15 residues. CDR3 DNA sequence: TGTGCCAGCAGCCCTCGGGGGGCAGCCCAAGAGACCCAGTACTTC. Amino acids: CASSPRGAAQETQYF.

This clone was seen more than once but under ten times. V gene TRBV5-1 combines with J gene TRBJ1-2, with TRBD1 as a possible D gene (6 bases). Germline assignment: CDR1 SGHRS and CDR2 YFSETQ. The V end was cut by 2 bases, the J end by 8 bases, with 16 bases between. This CDR3 has 14 amino acids. Here the CDR3 reads CASSFGGLRGGYTF. CDR3 DNA sequence: TGCGCCAGCAGCTTCGGGGGGCTCCGGGGAGGCTACACCTTC.

CDR3 protein: CASTGGGLSTDTQYF. The CDR3 DNA reads as TGCGCCAGCACAGGCGGGGGCTTAAGCACAGATACGCAGTATTTT. The chain recombines TRBV5-1 with TRBJ2-3; possible D gene TRBD2, 7 bases. Germline CDR1 reads SGHRS; CDR2 reads YFSETQ. The V and J ends lost 6 bases and 0 bases respectively, with 14 bases between them. The CDR3 sequence is 15 residues long.

This chain connects TRBV6-2 or TRBV6-3 to TRBJ1-1, with a possible D match to TRBD1 (6 bases). This CDR3 spans 18 amino acids. Trimming stripped 4 bases from V and 0 bases from J, with 21 bases between. Germline V gene sequence: CDR1 MNHEY, CDR2 SVGEGT. CDR3 protein: CASSSGALGPPMNTEAFF. In nucleotides, the CDR3 is TGTGCCAGCAGTTCAGGGGCCTTGGGGCCCCCCATGAACACTGAAGCTTTCTTT.

The J gene is TRBJ2-1, the V gene TRBV28; 12 positions match TRBD2. CDR3 length: 15 amino acids. V lost 4 bases to trimming and J lost 4 bases; unmatched junction nucleotides: 2. Looked up from germline, CDR1 is MDHEN and CDR2 is SYDVKM. CDR3 loop: CASSWGTSGYNEQFF. CDR3 in DNA: TGTGCCAGCAGTTGGGGGACTAGCGGGTACAATGAGCAGTTCTTC.

This rearrangement joins TRBV28 to TRBJ2-5, with 7 bases fitting TRBD1. The CDR3 has 16 amino acids. V shed 4 bases, J shed 1 base, and the junction held 9 bases outside the gene matches. The germline CDR1 and CDR2 sequences are MDHEN and SYDVKM. The CDR3 nucleotides read TGTGCCAGCAGTTCCCCCCTTAGACAGGGCCAAGAGACCCAGTACTTC. Residues: CASSSPLRQGQETQYF.

This chain connects TRBV7-9 to TRBJ1-5; the D is unclear. Trimming removed 6 bases from V and 1 base from J, with 10 bases in between. Germline V lookup: CDR1 SEHNR, CDR2 FQNEAQ (reference sequence). The CDR3 is made up of 14 amino acids. DNA for the CDR3: TGTGCCAGCAGGCATGACGGGAGCAATCAGCCCCAGCATTTT. Residues: CASRHDGSNQPQHF.

This sequence joins TRBV24-1 and TRBJ1-2; 10 bases align to TRBD1. Trimming at V came to 4 bases and at J to 0 bases, leaving 16 bases not matched to a gene. The germline V gene encodes CDR1 KGHDR and CDR2 SFDVKD. This CDR3 comprises 20 residues. This CDR3 is CATSEEGTGDYNAANYGYTF. Written as DNA, the CDR3 is TGTGCCACCAGTGAGGAGGGGACAGGGGACTATAACGCTGCTAACTATGGCTACACCTTC.

V and J are TRBV7-2 and TRBJ2-1; 7 bases are a match to TRBD1. With 4 bases clipped from V and 4 bases from J, the junction kept 1 base outside the gene matches. The germline gives CDR1 SGHTA, CDR2 FQGNSA. The CDR3 covers 13 residues. The CDR3 nucleotides read TGTGCCAGCAGCTCGGGACAGTACAATGAGCAGTTCTTC. This sequence encodes CASSSGQYNEQFF.

This chain joins TRBV4-1 and TRBJ1-1; tentatively, D is TRBD1 (6 bases). V lost 0 bases, J lost 3 bases, and 17 bases lay in between. Germline V lookup: CDR1 MGHRA, CDR2 YSYEKL. The CDR3 consists of 17 residues. The CDR3 region has the DNA TGCGCCAGCAGCCAAGACCCGACAGGTGGGGTTTACACTGAAGCTTTCTTT. Translating gives CASSQDPTGGVYTEAFF.

The gene calls are TRBV7-9 and TRBJ2-1, with TRBD2 identical over 11 bases. This CDR3 is 19 amino acids long. Germline CDR1 reads SEHNR; CDR2 reads FQNEAQ (reference sequence). V was clipped by 3 bases and J by 5 bases; unmatched bases: 15. DNA for the CDR3: TGTGCCAGCAGCTTTAGGGGACGCCGGACGACTAGCGGGGACAATGAGCAGTTCTTC. This sequence encodes CASSFRGRRTTSGDNEQFF.

The CDR3 nucleotides read TGTGCCAGCTCACCCCTAGATGATACGCAGTATTTT. Its protein product is CASSPLDDTQYF. The chain links TRBV18 to TRBJ2-3; D gene uncertain. The CDR3 runs to 12 residues. Trimming took off 3 bases at V and 6 bases at J, with 7 bases between the two ends. CDR1 is KGHSH and CDR2 is LQKENI in the germline V gene.

Of note for this clone: The identical CDR3 is also encoded by other nucleotide sequences in the sample. This chain joins TRBV30 and TRBJ1-1; D gene ambiguous. The CDR3 covers 13 residues. Per the germline V gene, CDR1 is GTSNPN and CDR2 is SVGIG (reference sequence). V was shortened by 2 bases and J by 0 bases, with 7 bases between the two germline ends. The CDR3 is CAWSPGMNTEAFF. In DNA, the CDR3 is TGTGCCTGGAGTCCCGGTATGAACACTGAAGCTTTCTTT.

The chain combines TRBV30 with TRBJ1-5; a possible D gene is TRBD1 (6 bases). The CDR3 consists of 14 residues. The V end was cut by 0 bases, the J end by 6 bases, with 12 bases between. Germline CDR1 reads GTSNPN; CDR2 reads SVGIG (reference sequence). The chain's CDR3 is CAWSVQGGGQPQHF. The CDR3, as DNA: TGTGCCTGGAGTGTACAGGGTGGGGGTCAGCCCCAGCATTTT.

The rearrangement joins TRBV7-2 to TRBJ1-5; 7 bases fit TRBD1. This CDR3 has 15 residues. The ends lost 2 bases at V and 2 bases at J; junction bases unmatched: 3. CDR1 SGHTA and CDR2 FQGNSA come from the germline V gene. CDR3: CASSLRDSGNQPQHF. DNA for the CDR3: TGTGCCAGCAGCTTAAGGGACAGTGGCAATCAGCCCCAGCATTTT.

This chain connects TRBV5-1 to TRBJ1-2; D call uncertain. Germline V gene data show CDR1 as SGHRS and CDR2 as YFSETQ. The length of the CDR3 is 15 residues. Trimming took 0 bases from V and 4 from J, leaving 13 bases between them. CDR3 sequence: CASSLGREALYGYTF. The CDR3 nucleotides read TGCGCCAGCAGCTTGGGGCGGGAGGCTCTCTATGGCTACACCTTC.

The J gene is TRBJ1-2, the V gene TRBV7-3; no clear D gene. Trimming shortened V by 5 bases and J by 3 bases, and 13 bases separated the two germline ends. Germline lookup yields CDR1 SGHTA and CDR2 FQGTGA. The CDR3 has 14 residues. In DNA, the CDR3 is TGTGCCAGCAGCGTTGGGCCCTTATACTATGGCTACACCTTC. Its protein product is CASSVGPLYYGYTF.

The chain is built from TRBV28 and TRBJ2-2, with 8 bases matching TRBD1. CDR3 length equals 14 residues. The germline CDR1 and CDR2 sequences are MDHEN and SYDVKM. Trimming cost V 8 bases and J 4 bases; bases outside gene matches: 6. The CDR3 spells CASGDRPRTGELFF. The CDR3, as DNA: TGTGCCAGCGGGGACAGGCCACGCACCGGGGAGCTGTTTTTT.

This clone is a singleton in its sample. The chain couples TRBV4-3 to TRBJ2-1, with TRBD2 matching over 11 bases. V lost 0 bases and J lost 7; bases outside the gene matches: 5. Germline CDR1 and CDR2: LGHNA and YSLEER. The CDR3 extends over 16 amino acids. The CDR3 sequence: CASSQEWASGRNEQFF. The CDR3 coding sequence is TGCGCCAGCAGCCAAGAGTGGGCTAGCGGGAGGAATGAGCAGTTCTTC.

This sequence joins TRBV11-3 and TRBJ1-1; no definite D call. The CDR3 covers 13 residues. CDR1 and CDR2 (germline): SGHNT, YENEEA. The V end lost 0 bases, the J end lost 8 bases, and 10 bases lay between the germline ends. DNA for the CDR3: TGTGCCAGCAGCTTAGACTCTGGCTTGGAAGCTTTCTTT. Amino acid sequence: CASSLDSGLEAFF.

J is TRBJ1-4 and V is TRBV19, with TRBD1 matching 7 bases. This CDR3 has 14 amino acids. V shed 3 bases, J shed 7 bases, and the junction held 5 bases outside the gene matches. CDR1 is LNHDA, CDR2 SQIVND, per germline (reference sequence). The DNA for the CDR3 is TGTGCCAGTAGTATCGCTGACAGGGTTGAAAAACTGTTTTTT. This codes for CASSIADRVEKLFF.